This TCR beta chain came from a study of T cell repertoires in cytomegalovirus infection. About the research overall: HLA-B-restricted CMV epitopes that are well studied were used alongside recently identified HLA-C-restricted ones. CMV infection together with matching HLA type was indicated by public TCR beta signatures.

On this clonotype itself: Its target is unknown.

Whole-study findings and limits: CMV carriers having the relevant HLA were flagged by cumulative public TCR beta family frequency. HLA-C-restricted CMV clonotypes gave the most frequent clonotype in two of eight donors.

TCRdb re-derived calls from the reads in MiXCR, one entry per CDR3 protein. Counted here are 550,000 to 850,000 distinct CDR3 sequences, around 32% occurring once; the ten biggest clones make up 18%. Germline assignment: CDR1 LGHNA and CDR2 YSLEER. The ends lost 5 bases at V and 0 bases at J; junction bases unmatched: 12. This CDR3 region has 18 residues. The chain links TRBV4-3 to TRBJ1-4; TRBD1 agrees at 7 bases. Source: cultured PBMCs, taken from culture after CMV antigen stimulation. The source of this sequence is a human donor in good health (CMV status not recorded). Some clones in this sample may be carry-over from other donors' samples. The CDR3 bases are TGCGCCAGCAGCTCGTCCGGGACAGCAGTTGCAACTAATGAAAAACTGTTTTTT. It is translated as CASSSSGTAVATNEKLFF.